The 21 T cell receptor beta chains presented below share a single source sample, sequenced in a study of cytomegalovirus exposure and HLA in healthy donors. Only in-frame clones appear in the TCRdb table, and some are missing; sequencing was by immunoSEQ multiplex PCR. The sample has around 150,000 clones, around 88% seen once. Input material: PBMCs. The receptors stem from a woman aged 18-30 years in good health and CMV-seropositive.

The rearrangement uses TRBV11-2 and TRBJ1-4; 10 bases align to TRBD1. CDR3 length: 15 residues. Looked up from germline, CDR1 is SGHAT and CDR2 is FQNNGV. V was clipped by 2 bases and J by 7 bases; unmatched bases: 4. CDR3 amino acids: CASSLRGDRGEKLFF. CDR3 nucleotides: TGTGCCAGCAGCTTACGGGGGGACAGGGGTGAAAAACTGTTTTTT.

This chain uses TRBV5-1 with TRBJ2-2; 8 bases agree with TRBD2. The J segment lost 4 bases and the V segment lost 0 bases, leaving 5 bases of the junction unmatched. CDR1 and CDR2 from the germline V gene are SGHRS and YFSETQ. CDR3 length equals 16 residues. The CDR3 is CASSLERGGRTGELFF. The CDR3 coding sequence is TGCGCCAGCAGCTTGGAACGGGGGGGCCGCACCGGGGAGCTGTTTTTT.

This sequence joins TRBV11-2 and TRBJ2-3; D unresolved. Looked up from germline, CDR1 is SGHAT and CDR2 is FQNNGV. V was trimmed by 0 bases and J by 11 bases, leaving 15 bases between them. This CDR3 comprises 14 residues. The CDR3 region has the DNA TGTGCCAGCAGCTTAGAACGTGGGCCAGACGGGCAGTATTTT. Translation gives CASSLERGPDGQYF.

This clone was recorded only once. V and J are TRBV5-4 and TRBJ2-3, with 10 bases fitting TRBD2. This CDR3 is built from 16 residues. The junction had 4 bases not matched to a gene; V was cut back by 2 bases and J by 1 base. CDR1 SGHNT and CDR2 YYREEE come from the germline V gene (reference sequence). The CDR3 reads CASSLRLAGGTDTQYF. In DNA, the CDR3 is TGTGCCAGCAGCTTACGGCTAGCGGGGGGCACAGATACGCAGTATTTT.

The table lists this clone with a few counts. This rearrangement joins TRBV5-1 to TRBJ2-7, with D maybe TRBD1 (5 bases). Germline V gives CDR1 SGHRS, CDR2 YFSETQ. Trimming took off 5 bases at V and 4 bases at J, with 16 bases between the two ends. There are 14 residues in the CDR3. CDR3 coding DNA: TGCGCCAGCAGTCCCGCTTCTCAGGGTTACGAGCAGTACTTC. Translated: CASSPASQGYEQYF.

This chain connects TRBV5-4 to TRBJ2-2; D not resolved. Germline V gene data show CDR1 as SGHNT and CDR2 as YYREEE (reference sequence). V lost 2 bases and J lost 4, with 12 bases in between. This CDR3 is built from 15 residues. The CDR3 coding sequence is TGTGCCAGCAGCTTAGTTAGTGGGCTCACCGGGGAGCTGTTTTTT. It translates to CASSLVSGLTGELFF. Drawing the rest from reference TRBV5-4 and TRBJ2-2, the complete variable domain is ETGVTQSPTHLIKTRGQQVTLRCSSQSGHNTVSWYQQALGQGPQFIFQYYREEENGRGNFPPRFSGLQFPNYSSELNVNALELDDSALYLCASSLVSGLTGELFFGEGSRLTVL.

The chain links TRBV2 to TRBJ1-4, with 10 bases that match TRBD1. The CDR3 covers 17 residues. With 5 bases clipped from V and 4 bases from J, the junction kept 10 bases outside the gene matches. Germline V gene sequence: CDR1 SNHLY, CDR2 FYNNEI. CDR3 residues: CASSRDRGFSGNEKLFF. CDR3 coding DNA: TGTGCCAGCAGTCGGGACAGGGGTTTCTCGGGTAATGAAAAACTGTTTTTT.

This sequence joins TRBV4-1 and TRBJ2-1; tentative D call: TRBD2 (5 bases). Trimming stripped 1 base from V and 7 bases from J, with 11 bases between. Per the germline V gene, CDR1 is MGHRA and CDR2 is YSYEKL. There are 14 residues in the CDR3. The CDR3 nucleotides read TGCGCCAGCAGCCAAGTACTGGGAGCTAATGAGCAGTTCTTC. Translation: CASSQVLGANEQFF.

The chain joins TRBV5-6 to TRBJ1-2; 10 positions match TRBD1. The V gene end was trimmed by 3 bases and the J gene end by 2 bases; junction bases not matched to a gene: 4. Germline CDR1 is SGHDT and CDR2 is YYEEEE. CDR3 size: 15 residues. The DNA for the CDR3 is TGTGCCAGCAGCTGGGGGACAGGGGTAAACTATGGCTACACCTTC. Translation gives CASSWGTGVNYGYTF.

This chain joins TRBV28 and TRBJ2-2; 7 nucleotides match TRBD1. V trimming: 1 base; J trimming: 2 bases; junction bases outside the gene matches: 4. This CDR3 is built from 16 residues. Germline V gives CDR1 MDHEN, CDR2 SYDVKM. CDR3 sequence: CASSLSGTANTGELFF. The CDR3 nucleotides are TGTGCCAGCAGTTTATCAGGGACAGCCAACACCGGGGAGCTGTTTTTT.

The chain carries TRBV4-2 and TRBJ2-3, with a possible D match to TRBD1 (5 bases). Trimming left V 1 base short and J 1 base short, with 6 bases between. The length of the CDR3 is 14 residues. Germline CDR1 is LGHNA and CDR2 is YNFKEQ. Written as DNA, the CDR3 is TGTGCCAGCAGCCAAGGGGGCGGCACAGATACGCAGTATTTT. The encoded protein is CASSQGGGTDTQYF.

The chain carries TRBV4-1 and TRBJ1-5; 11 bases are shared with TRBD1. The V gene end was trimmed by 2 bases and the J gene end by 1 base; junction bases not matched to a gene: 10. Germline V gene lookup returns CDR1 MGHRA and CDR2 YSYEKL. The CDR3 runs to 19 residues. The CDR3 region is CASSQRPGQGEASNQPQHF. As DNA, the CDR3 is TGCGCCAGCAGCCAACGACCGGGACAGGGGGAGGCAAGCAATCAGCCCCAGCATTTT.

The V and J genes are TRBV7-2 and TRBJ2-1; 8 bases are a match to TRBD2. The junction had 11 bases not matched to a gene; V was cut back by 1 base and J by 9 bases. The germline V gene has CDR1 SGHTA and CDR2 FQGNSA. The CDR3 contains 16 residues. CDR3 sequence (DNA): TGTGCCAGCAGCTTAGGCGGACTAGCAGGCGGGTCTGAGCAGTTCTTC. Protein: CASSLGGLAGGSEQFF.

The chain couples TRBV7-9 to TRBJ1-2; the match to TRBD1 covers 9 bases. This CDR3 spans 14 amino acids. The V and J ends lost 5 bases and 3 bases, in that order; junction bases with no gene match: 4. CDR1 and CDR2 (germline): SEHNR, FQNEAQ (reference sequence). The CDR3 DNA follows: TGTGCCAGCAGCCCCACAGGGGGCTACTATGGCTACACCTTC. Protein: CASSPTGGYYGYTF.

The rearrangement links TRBV30 to TRBJ1-5; 8 bases align to TRBD1. CDR1 is GTSNPN, CDR2 SVGIG, per germline (reference sequence). V gave up 5 bases and J gave up 0 bases; unmatched junction bases: 12. The CDR3 loop spans 17 amino acids. The CDR3 sequence: CAWGTGGSFHSNQPQHF. Written as DNA, the CDR3 is TGTGCCTGGGGCACAGGGGGTTCTTTCCATAGCAATCAGCCCCAGCATTTT.

The chain employs TRBV6-4 and TRBJ2-1; D not resolved. The CDR3 runs to 16 residues. The V gene lost 9 bases and the J gene lost 0 bases, with 18 bases spanning the gap. CDR1 is MRHNA and CDR2 is SNTAGT in the germline V gene. The CDR3 reads CASRMVRKSSYNEQFF. The CDR3 DNA reads as TGTGCCAGTCGGATGGTGCGGAAGAGCTCCTACAATGAGCAGTTCTTC.

The chain employs TRBV4-2 and TRBJ1-1, with TRBD1 identical over 10 bases. The CDR3 is 14 residues long. Germline assignment: CDR1 LGHNA and CDR2 YNFKEQ. V gave up 4 bases and J gave up 3 bases; unmatched junction bases: 2. The CDR3: CASSRDRGHTEAFF. The CDR3 coding sequence is TGTGCCAGCAGCCGTGACAGGGGGCACACTGAAGCTTTCTTT.

The V gene is TRBV19, the J gene TRBJ1-6; 10 bases are a match to TRBD1. The CDR3 has 14 amino acids. Germline loops: CDR1 LNHDA, CDR2 SQIVND (reference sequence). V gave up 7 bases and J gave up 7 bases; unmatched junction bases: 4. The CDR3: CASTLTGGNSPLHF. As DNA, the CDR3 is TGTGCCAGTACACTGACAGGGGGCAATTCACCCCTCCACTTT.

This clone was seen only a few times. The chain recombines TRBV5-4 with TRBJ1-6, with 7 bases identical to TRBD1. Germline V CDR1 and CDR2: SGHNT, YYREEE (reference sequence). The CDR3 totals 14 residues. The J segment lost 6 bases and the V segment lost 7 bases, leaving 7 bases of the junction unmatched. This CDR3 reads CASGPGQTNSPLHF. The CDR3 region has the DNA TGTGCCAGCGGCCCGGGACAGACTAATTCACCCCTCCACTTT. Looking up the rest from reference TRBV5-4 and TRBJ1-6 gives the full variable domain: ETGVTQSPTHLIKTRGQQVTLRCSSQSGHNTVSWYQQALGQGPQFIFQYYREEENGRGNFPPRFSGLQFPNYSSELNVNALELDDSALYLCASGPGQTNSPLHFGNGTRLTVT.

The gene calls are TRBV19 and TRBJ1-3; no reliable D call. V gave up 1 base and J gave up 0 bases, with 7 bases separating them. This CDR3 region has 15 residues. Germline V gives CDR1 LNHDA, CDR2 SQIVND (reference sequence). Here the CDR3 DNA reads TGTGCCAGTAGTATAGCCAGAATCTCTGGAAACACCATATATTTT. Translating it yields CASSIARISGNTIYF.

The chain combines TRBV19 with TRBJ2-1; 7 positions match TRBD1. The trim removed 5 bases at V and 4 bases at J, leaving 2 bases unmatched. This CDR3 contains 13 residues. Germline V gene sequence: CDR1 LNHDA, CDR2 SQIVND (reference sequence). CDR3 sequence: CASSPQGYNEQFF. The CDR3, as DNA: TGTGCCAGTAGTCCACAGGGGTACAATGAGCAGTTCTTC.